This note documents a single T cell receptor (beta chain) sequence. Its target is unknown. These data belong to a study of CD8+ T cells in alopecia areata. Looking at the study overall: In an open-label trial, patients got 5 to 10 mg tofacitinib twice daily.

General study points: Higher clonality and more expanded CD8+ clones appeared in lesional than normal scalp. Scalp clonality, along with expanded CD8+ clones among the top 100, was significantly decreased by tofacitinib.

Specified treatment: oral pan-JAK inhibitor, 5-10 mg twice daily. Collected material from alopecia areata patients comprised lesional scalp punch biopsies and peripheral blood. In each case, RNA was isolated and then reverse transcribed into cDNA as the sequencing template. Here immunoSEQ multiplex PCR was the method, and the copy in TCRdb shows in-frame clones only, minus some. The table has around 200,000 clones, around 50% seen once. This CDR3 contains 13 residues. Germline CDR1 SQVTM, CDR2 ANQGSEA. The sample here was CD8+ T cells sorted from blood, taken at week 24, from a patient treated with tofacitinib. The chain employs TRBV29-1 and TRBJ1-3; D ambiguous. The sequence was collected from a human donor with alopecia areata. The CDR3 DNA sequence: TGCAAAACCATAGGGTTCTCTGGAAACACCATATATTTT. This encodes CKTIGFSGNTIYF. Filled out from reference TRBV29-1 and TRBJ1-3, the complete variable domain reads SAVISQKPSRDICQRGTSLTIQCQVDSQVTMMFWYRQQPGQSLTLIATANQGSEATYESGFVIDKFPISRPNLTFSTLTVSNMSPEDSSIYLCKTIGFSGNTIYFGEGSWLTVV.